This TCR beta chain was sequenced in a study of T cells in Graves' hyperthyroidism and ophthalmopathy. This clonotype was counted many times. Its antigen is unknown. Between the trimmed V and J ends, which lost 6 bases and 3 bases, there was a span of 4 bases. Germline V lookup: CDR1 DFQATT, CDR2 SNEGSKA (reference sequence). The CDR3 runs to 10 residues. Whole-study results and caveats: A model using 13 V-J features told ophthalmopathy apart from stable hyperthyroidism.

What was amplified from RNA transcripts were TCR beta CDR3 regions. TCR CDR3 underwent first-round RT-PCR with the HTBI primer set. MiXCR was run by TCRdb on the multiplex PCR reads, yielding one entry per CDR3 protein. The data contain hundreds of thousands of distinct CDR3 sequences, under 25% of them seen just once; the ten biggest clones take up approximately 30%. This receptor was obtained from a man aged 30 to 45 with Graves' ophthalmopathy. V usage is TRBV20-1 and J usage is TRBJ2-3; D unclear. Sequences were obtained from blood. CDR3 in DNA: TGCAGTGCAAAAACAGATACGCAGTATTTT. Translation: CSAKTDTQYF.